Detailed here is one TCR beta chain. No antigen is known for it. No clone much larger than this one lies a single base away; base qualities are absent. This entry comes from a study of blood T cell repertoires in COVID-19 (dated by TCRdb to 2018 to 2020). Turning to the overall study: Samples from collaborators originated in the United States, Italy and Spain and spanned both the acute and convalescent phases of COVID-19. Samples came from the ongoing ImmuneRACE study (first 160 participants) plus 1,254 subjects from 6 global collaborators. The repertoires were released in a freely available public database meant as a resource for research on the immune response to SARS-CoV-2. The prospective study material was composed of cDNA or gDNA derived from T cells, B-cell-depleted T cells, or PBMCs. A de-identified subject ID, COVID-19 status, age in years and sex were almost always included in the sample metadata. Where available, HLA class I and class II types were taken from metadata supplied by the sample provider and were not determined by assay-based typing. The dataset comprised deeply sampled blood TCRbeta repertoires from subjects exposed to, actively infected with, or recovered from COVID-19.

Study-wide conclusions, independent of this receptor: The quantity of clinical and demographic metadata differed by source and by participant and was supplied without curation.

CDR1 and CDR2 are read off the germline V gene (reference sequence) as LGHDT and YNNKEL. A distance of 17 bases separates the germline ends of V and J, which lose 8 bases and 7 bases respectively. There are 14 amino acids in the CDR3, from cysteine to phenylalanine inclusive. Only CDR3 DNA is held: 42 bases, read in frame from base 1. TCRbeta CDR3 regions were amplified from genomic DNA using the immunoSEQ Assay, a bias-controlled multiplex PCR. As for the original processing: Nucleated cell counts per sample were estimated from amplification of reference gene primers within the assay. Sequence reads were collapsed and filtered to measure the absolute abundance of every unique TCRbeta CDR3 rearrangement. For each sample, productive Simpson clonality was calculated as the square root of Simpson's diversity index over productive rearrangements. The clones in this table, taken by TCRdb from immuneACCESS, are in-frame only. Not every clone is retained; where verified, under half of the shortfall comes from an unresolved V gene, and the cause of the rest is unknown. V, J and clone size reflect that table, while D and trimming were determined from the DNA. Within this sample are over 200,000 clones, with 83% of them counted one time only. The leading ten clones occupy 1.3% of the sample.

One collaborating source in Seattle enrolled patients while the patients were actively infected and followed the patients over time throughout the course of disease. Each collaborating institution followed its own protocols to collect whole blood in K2EDTA tubes. For TCRbeta analysis, collaborator samples were shipped as frozen whole blood, as isolated PBMCs, or as DNA extracted from either sample type. The chain is made from TRBV3-1 (or the pseudogene TRBV3-2) and TRBJ1-4; a weak D assignment points to TRBD1 (5 bases agree). Sequencing was carried out using peripheral blood. The source of this sequence is a woman in her twenties or thirties with COVID-19, enrolled during active disease. The CDR3 sequence is CASWSRAASEKLFF. The sequence in DNA is TGTGCCAGCTGGAGCAGGGCGGCGAGTGAAAAACTGTTTTTT.